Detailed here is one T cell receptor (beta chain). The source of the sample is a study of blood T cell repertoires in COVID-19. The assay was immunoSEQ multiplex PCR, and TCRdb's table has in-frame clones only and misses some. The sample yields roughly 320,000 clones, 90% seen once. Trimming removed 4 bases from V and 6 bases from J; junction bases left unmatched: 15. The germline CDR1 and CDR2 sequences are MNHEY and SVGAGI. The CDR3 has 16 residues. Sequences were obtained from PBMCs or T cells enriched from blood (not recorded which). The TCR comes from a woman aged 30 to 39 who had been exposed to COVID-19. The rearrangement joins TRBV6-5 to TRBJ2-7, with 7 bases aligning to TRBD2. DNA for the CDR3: TGTGCCAGCAGTTCCCCCGGGGGGAGGATCACGTTCGAGCAGTACTTC. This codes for CASSSPGGRITFEQYF.